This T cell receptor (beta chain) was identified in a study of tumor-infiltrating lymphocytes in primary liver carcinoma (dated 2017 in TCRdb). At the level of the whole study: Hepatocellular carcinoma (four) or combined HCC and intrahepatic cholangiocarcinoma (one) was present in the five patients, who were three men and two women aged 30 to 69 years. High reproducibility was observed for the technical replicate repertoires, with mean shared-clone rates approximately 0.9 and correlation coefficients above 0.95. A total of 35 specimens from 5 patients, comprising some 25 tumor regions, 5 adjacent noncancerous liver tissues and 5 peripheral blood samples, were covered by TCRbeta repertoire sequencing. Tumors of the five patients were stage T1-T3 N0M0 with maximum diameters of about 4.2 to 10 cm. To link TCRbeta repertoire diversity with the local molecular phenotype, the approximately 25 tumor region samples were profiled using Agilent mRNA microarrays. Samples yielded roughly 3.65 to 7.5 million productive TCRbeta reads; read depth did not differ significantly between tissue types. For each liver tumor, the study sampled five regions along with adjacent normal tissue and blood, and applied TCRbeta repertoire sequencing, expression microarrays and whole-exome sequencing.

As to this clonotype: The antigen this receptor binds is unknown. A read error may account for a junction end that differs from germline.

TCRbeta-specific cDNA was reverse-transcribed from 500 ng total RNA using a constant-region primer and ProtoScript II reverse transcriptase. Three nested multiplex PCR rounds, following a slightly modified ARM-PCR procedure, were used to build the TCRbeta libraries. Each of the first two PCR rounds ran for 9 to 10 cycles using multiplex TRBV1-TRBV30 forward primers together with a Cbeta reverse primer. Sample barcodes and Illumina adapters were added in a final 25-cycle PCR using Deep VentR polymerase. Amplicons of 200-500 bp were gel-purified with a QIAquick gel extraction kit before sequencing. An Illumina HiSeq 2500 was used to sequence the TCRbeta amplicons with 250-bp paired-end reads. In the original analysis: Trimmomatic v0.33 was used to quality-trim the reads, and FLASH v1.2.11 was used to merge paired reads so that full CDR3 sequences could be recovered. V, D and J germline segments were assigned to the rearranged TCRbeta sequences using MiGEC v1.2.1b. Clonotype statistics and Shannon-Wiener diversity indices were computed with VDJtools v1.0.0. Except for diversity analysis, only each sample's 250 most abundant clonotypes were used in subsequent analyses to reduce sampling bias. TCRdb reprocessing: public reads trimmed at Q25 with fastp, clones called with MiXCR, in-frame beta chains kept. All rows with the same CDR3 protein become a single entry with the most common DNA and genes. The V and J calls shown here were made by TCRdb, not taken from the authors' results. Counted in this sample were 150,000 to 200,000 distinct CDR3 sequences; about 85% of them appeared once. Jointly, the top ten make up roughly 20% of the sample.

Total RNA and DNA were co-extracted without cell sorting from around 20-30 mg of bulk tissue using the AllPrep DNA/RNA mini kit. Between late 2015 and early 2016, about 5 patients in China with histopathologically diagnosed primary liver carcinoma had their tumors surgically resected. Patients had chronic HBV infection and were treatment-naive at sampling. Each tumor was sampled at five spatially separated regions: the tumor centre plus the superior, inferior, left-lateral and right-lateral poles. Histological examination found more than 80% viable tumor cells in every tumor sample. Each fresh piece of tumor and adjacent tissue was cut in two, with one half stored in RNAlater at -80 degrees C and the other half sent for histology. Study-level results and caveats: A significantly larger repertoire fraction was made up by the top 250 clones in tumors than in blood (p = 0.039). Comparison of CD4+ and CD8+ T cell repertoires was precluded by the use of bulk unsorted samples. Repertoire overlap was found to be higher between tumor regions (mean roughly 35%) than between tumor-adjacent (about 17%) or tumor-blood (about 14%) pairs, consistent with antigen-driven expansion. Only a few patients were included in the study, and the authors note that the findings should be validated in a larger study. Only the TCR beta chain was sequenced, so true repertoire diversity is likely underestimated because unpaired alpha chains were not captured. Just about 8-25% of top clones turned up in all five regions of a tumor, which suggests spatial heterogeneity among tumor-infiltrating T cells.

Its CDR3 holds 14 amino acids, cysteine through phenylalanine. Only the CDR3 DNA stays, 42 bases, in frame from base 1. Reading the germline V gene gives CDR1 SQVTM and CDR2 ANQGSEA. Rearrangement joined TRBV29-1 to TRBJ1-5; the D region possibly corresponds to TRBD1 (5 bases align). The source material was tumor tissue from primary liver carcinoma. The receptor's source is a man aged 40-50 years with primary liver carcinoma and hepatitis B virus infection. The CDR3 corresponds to CSATEGQTGQPQRF. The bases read TGCAGCGCCACTGAAGGACAAACCGGTCAGCCCCAGCGTTTT.